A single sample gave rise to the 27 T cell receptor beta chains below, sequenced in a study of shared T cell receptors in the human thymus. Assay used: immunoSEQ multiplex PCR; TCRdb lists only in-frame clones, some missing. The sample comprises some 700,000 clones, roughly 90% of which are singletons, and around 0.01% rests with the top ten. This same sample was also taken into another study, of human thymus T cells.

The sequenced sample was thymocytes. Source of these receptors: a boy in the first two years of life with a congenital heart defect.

This CDR3 reads CASSPTGFDTEAFF. As DNA, the CDR3 is TGTGCCAGCAGCCCCACAGGGTTCGACACTGAAGCTTTCTTT. This chain connects TRBV6-6 to TRBJ1-1; the D gene is possibly TRBD1 (6 bases). This CDR3 has 14 amino acids. From germline, CDR1 is MNHNY and CDR2 SVGAGI (reference sequence). Between the trimmed V and J ends, which lost 6 bases and 3 bases, there was a span of 14 bases.

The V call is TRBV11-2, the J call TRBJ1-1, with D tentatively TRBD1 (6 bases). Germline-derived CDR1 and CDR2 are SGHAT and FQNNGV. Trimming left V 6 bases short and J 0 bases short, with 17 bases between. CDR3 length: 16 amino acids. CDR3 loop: CASSLTGGGMNTEAFF. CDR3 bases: TGTGCCAGCAGTCTGACAGGTGGGGGCATGAACACTGAAGCTTTCTTT.

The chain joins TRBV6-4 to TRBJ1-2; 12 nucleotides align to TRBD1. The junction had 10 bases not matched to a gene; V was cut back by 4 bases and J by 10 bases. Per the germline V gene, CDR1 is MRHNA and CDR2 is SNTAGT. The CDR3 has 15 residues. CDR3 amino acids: CASSATPGTGGVYTF. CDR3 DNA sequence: TGTGCCAGCAGTGCGACACCCGGGACAGGGGGCGTCTACACCTTC.

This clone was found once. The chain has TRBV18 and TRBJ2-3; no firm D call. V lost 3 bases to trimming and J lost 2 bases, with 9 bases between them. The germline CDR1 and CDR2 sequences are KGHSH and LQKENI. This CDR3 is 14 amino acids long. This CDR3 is CASSPRYSTDTQYF. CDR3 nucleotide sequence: TGTGCCAGCTCACCCAGATATTCCACAGATACGCAGTATTTT.

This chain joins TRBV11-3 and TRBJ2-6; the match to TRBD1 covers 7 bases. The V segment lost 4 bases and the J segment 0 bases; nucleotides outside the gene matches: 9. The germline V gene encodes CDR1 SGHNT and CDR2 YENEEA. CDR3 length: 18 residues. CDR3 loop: CASSSRDSPYSGANVLTF. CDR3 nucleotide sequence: TGTGCCAGCAGCTCCCGGGACAGTCCTTACTCTGGGGCCAACGTCCTGACTTTC.

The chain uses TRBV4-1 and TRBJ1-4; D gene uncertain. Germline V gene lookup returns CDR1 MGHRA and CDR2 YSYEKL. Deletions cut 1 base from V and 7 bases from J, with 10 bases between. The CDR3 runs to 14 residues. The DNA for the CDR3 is TGCGCCAGCAGCCAAGCCCTACGGGGTGAAAAACTGTTTTTT. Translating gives CASSQALRGEKLFF.

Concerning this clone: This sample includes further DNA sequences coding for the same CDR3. The CDR3 loop reads CASSLVDRVNTEAFF. CDR3 DNA: TGTGCCAGCAGCTTAGTAGACAGGGTGAACACTGAAGCTTTCTTT. The chain uses TRBV7-9 and TRBJ1-1, with 7 bases lining up with TRBD1. The CDR3 length is 15 residues. Per germline, CDR1 SEHNR and CDR2 FQNEAQ (reference sequence). V shed 1 base, J shed 0 bases, and the junction held 2 bases outside the gene matches.

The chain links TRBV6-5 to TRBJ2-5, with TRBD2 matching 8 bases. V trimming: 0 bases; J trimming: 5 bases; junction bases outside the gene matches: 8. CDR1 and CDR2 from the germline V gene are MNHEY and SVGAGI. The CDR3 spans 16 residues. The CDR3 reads CASSYSEAGAEETQYF. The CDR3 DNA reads TGTGCCAGCAGTTACTCAGAAGCGGGAGCTGAGGAGACCCAGTACTTC.

CDR3 bases: TGCGCCAGCAGCCGGACTAGCGGGGCCTACGAGCAGTACTTC. It encodes CASSRTSGAYEQYF. The gene calls are TRBV5-1 and TRBJ2-7, with TRBD2 identical over 12 bases. The CDR3 totals 14 residues. Per germline, CDR1 SGHRS and CDR2 YFSETQ. Trimming took 4 bases from V and 2 from J; bases not matched to a gene: 1.

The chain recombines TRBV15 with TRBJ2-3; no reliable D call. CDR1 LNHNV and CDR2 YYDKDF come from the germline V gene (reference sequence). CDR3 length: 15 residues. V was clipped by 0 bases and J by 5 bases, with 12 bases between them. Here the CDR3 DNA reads TGTGCCACCAGCAGAGATGGGCCCACCGGAGATACGCAGTATTTT. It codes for CATSRDGPTGDTQYF.

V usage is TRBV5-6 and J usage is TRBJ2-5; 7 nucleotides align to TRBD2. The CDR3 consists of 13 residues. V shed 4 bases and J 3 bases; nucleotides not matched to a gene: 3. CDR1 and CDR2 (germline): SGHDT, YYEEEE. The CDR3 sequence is CASSPGLEETQYF. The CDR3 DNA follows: TGTGCCAGCAGCCCAGGACTAGAAGAGACCCAGTACTTC.

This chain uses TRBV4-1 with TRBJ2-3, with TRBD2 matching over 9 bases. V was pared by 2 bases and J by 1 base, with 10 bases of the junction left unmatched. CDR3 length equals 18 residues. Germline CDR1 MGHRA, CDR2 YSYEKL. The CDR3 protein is CASSQLLGGLAGTDTQYF. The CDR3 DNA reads TGCGCCAGCAGCCAACTCCTAGGGGGACTAGCAGGCACAGATACGCAGTATTTT.

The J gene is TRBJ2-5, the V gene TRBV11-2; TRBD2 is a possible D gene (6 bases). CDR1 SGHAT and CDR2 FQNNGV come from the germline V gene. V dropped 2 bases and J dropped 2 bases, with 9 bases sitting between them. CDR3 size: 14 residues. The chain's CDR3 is CASSLRDLQETQYF. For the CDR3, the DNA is TGTGCCAGCAGCTTACGGGACTTACAAGAGACCCAGTACTTC.

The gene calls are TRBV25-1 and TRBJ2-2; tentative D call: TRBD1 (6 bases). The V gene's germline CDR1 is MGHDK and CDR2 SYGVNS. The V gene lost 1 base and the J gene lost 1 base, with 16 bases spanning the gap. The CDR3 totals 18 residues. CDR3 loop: CASSESDSEGMNTGELFF. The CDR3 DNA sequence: TGTGCCAGCAGTGAATCGGACAGCGAGGGCATGAACACCGGGGAGCTGTTTTTT.

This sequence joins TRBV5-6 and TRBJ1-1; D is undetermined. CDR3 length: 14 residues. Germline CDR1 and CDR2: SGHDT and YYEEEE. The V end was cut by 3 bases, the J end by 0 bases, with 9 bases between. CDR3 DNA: TGTGCCAGCAGCTCCAGGATTTTGAACACTGAAGCTTTCTTT. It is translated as CASSSRILNTEAFF.

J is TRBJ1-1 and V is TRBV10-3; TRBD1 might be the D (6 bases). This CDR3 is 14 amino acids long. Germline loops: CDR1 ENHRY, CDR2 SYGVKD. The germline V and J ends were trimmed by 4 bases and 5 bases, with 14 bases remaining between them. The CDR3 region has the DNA TGTGCCATCAGTGGCGGGGGCCCGGGGACTGAAGCTTTCTTT. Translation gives CAISGGGPGTEAFF.

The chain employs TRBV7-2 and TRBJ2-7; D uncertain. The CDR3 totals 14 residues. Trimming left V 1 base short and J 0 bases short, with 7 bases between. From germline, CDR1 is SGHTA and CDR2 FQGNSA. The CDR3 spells CASSLVPGSYEQYF. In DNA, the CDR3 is TGTGCCAGCAGCTTAGTACCAGGCTCCTACGAGCAGTACTTC.

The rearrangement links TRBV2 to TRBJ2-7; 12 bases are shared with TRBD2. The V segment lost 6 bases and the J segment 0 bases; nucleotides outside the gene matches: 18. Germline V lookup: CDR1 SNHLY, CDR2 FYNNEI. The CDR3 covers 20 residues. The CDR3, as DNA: TGTGCCAGCAGGGGTTGGTTTCCGTCTACGACTAGCGGGAGCTCCTACGAGCAGTACTTC. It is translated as CASRGWFPSTTSGSSYEQYF.

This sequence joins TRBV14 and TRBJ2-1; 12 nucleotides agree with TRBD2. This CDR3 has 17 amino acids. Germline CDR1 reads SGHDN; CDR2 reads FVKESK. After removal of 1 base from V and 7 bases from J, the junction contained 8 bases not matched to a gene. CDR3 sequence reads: CASSQVEPSGRGNEQFF. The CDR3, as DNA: TGTGCCAGCAGCCAAGTGGAGCCTAGCGGGAGGGGGAATGAGCAGTTCTTC.

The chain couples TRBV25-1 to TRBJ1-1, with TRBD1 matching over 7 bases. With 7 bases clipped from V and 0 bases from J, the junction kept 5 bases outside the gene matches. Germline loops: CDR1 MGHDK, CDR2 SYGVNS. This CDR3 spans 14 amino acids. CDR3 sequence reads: CASIGDRMNTEAFF. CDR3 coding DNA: TGTGCCAGCATTGGGGACAGAATGAACACTGAAGCTTTCTTT.

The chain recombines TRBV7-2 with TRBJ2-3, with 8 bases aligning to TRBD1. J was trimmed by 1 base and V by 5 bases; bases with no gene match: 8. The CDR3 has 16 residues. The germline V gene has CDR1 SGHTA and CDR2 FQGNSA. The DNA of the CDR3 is TGTGCCAGCAGCCAGGGACAGGTTAGGGGCACAGATACGCAGTATTTT. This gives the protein CASSQGQVRGTDTQYF.

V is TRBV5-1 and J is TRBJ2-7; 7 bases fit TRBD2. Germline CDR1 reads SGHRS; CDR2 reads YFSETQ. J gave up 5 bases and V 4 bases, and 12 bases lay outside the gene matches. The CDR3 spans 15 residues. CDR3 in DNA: TGCGCCAGCAGCCCCCACGGGACGGGGAGGGACGAGCAGTACTTC. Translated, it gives CASSPHGTGRDEQYF.

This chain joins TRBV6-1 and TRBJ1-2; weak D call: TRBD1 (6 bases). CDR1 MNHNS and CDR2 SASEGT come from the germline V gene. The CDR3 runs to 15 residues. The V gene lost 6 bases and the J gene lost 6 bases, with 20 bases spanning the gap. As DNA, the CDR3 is TGTGCCAGCAGCCCGGAAAGGGGTGAGGGGGATGGCTACACCTTC. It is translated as CASSPERGEGDGYTF.

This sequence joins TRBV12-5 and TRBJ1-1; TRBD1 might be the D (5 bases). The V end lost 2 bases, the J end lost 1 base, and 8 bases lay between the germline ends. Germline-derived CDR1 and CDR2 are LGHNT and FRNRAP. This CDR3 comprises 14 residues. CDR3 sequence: CASGLTDRNTEAFF. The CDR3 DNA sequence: TGTGCTAGTGGTTTGACAGACAGGAACACTGAAGCTTTCTTT.

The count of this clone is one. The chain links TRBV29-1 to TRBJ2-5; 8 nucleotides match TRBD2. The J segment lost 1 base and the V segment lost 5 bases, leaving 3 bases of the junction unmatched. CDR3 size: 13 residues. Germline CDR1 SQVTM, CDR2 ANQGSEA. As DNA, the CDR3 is TGCAGCGTTCTCGGGACTAGCCAAGAGACCCAGTACTTC. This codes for CSVLGTSQETQYF.

The CDR3 DNA is TGTGCCAGCTCCCATGGAGCTCAAGAGACCCAGTACTTC. This sequence encodes CASSHGAQETQYF. This chain links TRBV18 with TRBJ2-5; D is unresolved. V dropped 6 bases and J dropped 2 bases, with 10 bases sitting between them. The CDR3 covers 13 residues. Germline CDR1 and CDR2: KGHSH and LQKENI.

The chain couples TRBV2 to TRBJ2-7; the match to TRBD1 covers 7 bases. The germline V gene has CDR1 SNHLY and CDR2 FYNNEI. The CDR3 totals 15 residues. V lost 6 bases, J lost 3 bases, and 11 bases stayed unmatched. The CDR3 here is CASRDRQGPYYEQYF. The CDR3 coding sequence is TGTGCCAGCAGGGACAGACAGGGTCCCTACTACGAGCAGTACTTC.